The 7 T cell receptor beta chains listed next were all sequenced from one sample in a study of T cells after yellow fever vaccination (dated by TCRdb to the late 2010s). The sample's treatment or condition label, in plain terms: live attenuated yellow fever vaccine strain. Receptors were amplified or captured by 5' RACE. These reads were obtained on an Illumina HiSeq 2500. The raw public data were reprocessed by TCRdb itself: fastp quality trimming at Q25, MiXCR clonotype calling, in-frame beta chains only. Every distinct CDR3 protein forms one entry, paired with its most common genes and DNA. Present in this sample are under 90,000 distinct CDR3 sequences, approximately 7% of which were seen just once. The leading ten clones occupy about 39% of the sample. The specimen was CD8+ T cells sorted from PBMCs, collected approximately 47 days after the first yellow fever vaccination. Source of these receptors: a man aged 18 to 30 who received the YFV17D yellow fever vaccine.

The V call is TRBV27, the J call TRBJ2-1, with D perhaps matching TRBD2 (7 bases). Germline V gives CDR1 MNHEY, CDR2 SMNVEV (reference sequence). The V end lost 5 bases, the J end lost 8 bases, and 22 bases lay between the germline ends. The CDR3 covers 16 residues. The CDR3 sequence is CASSPLLGGRFDEQFF. CDR3 DNA sequence: TGTGCCAGCAGTCCCCTCCTCGGGGGGCGCTTCGATGAGCAGTTCTTC.

This clonotype has ten or more counts. V is TRBV4-3 and J is TRBJ2-1; 9 bases agree with TRBD2. Germline V gives CDR1 LGHNA, CDR2 YSLEER. V was pared by 0 bases and J by 3 bases, with 6 bases of the junction left unmatched. The CDR3 consists of 17 residues. The CDR3 nucleotides are TGCGCCAGCAGCCAAGATGGGCGGGGGGGCGTCTACAATGAGCAGTTCTTC. Amino acid sequence: CASSQDGRGGVYNEQFF.

The table lists this clonotype with many counts. The V gene is TRBV7-2, the J gene TRBJ1-5; perhaps TRBD1 as D (6 bases). The V end lost 1 base, the J end lost 6 bases, and 16 bases lay between the germline ends. The V gene's germline CDR1 is SGHTA and CDR2 FQGNSA. CDR3 length: 16 amino acids. The CDR3 nucleotides read TGTGCCAGCAGCTTAGGGGGGCAGGTTTCGGGTCAGCCCCAGCATTTT. Amino acid sequence: CASSLGGQVSGQPQHF.

At least ten counts were recorded for this clonotype. This chain joins TRBV6-5 and TRBJ2-7; D unclear. V lost 2 bases and J lost 5, with 16 bases in between. Germline lookup yields CDR1 MNHEY and CDR2 SVGAGI. CDR3 size: 15 residues. CDR3 region: CASSYPAQVVDEQYF. In nucleotides, the CDR3 is TGTGCCAGCAGTTACCCCGCGCAGGTAGTCGACGAGCAGTACTTC.

Ten or more counts support this clonotype. The V and J genes are TRBV27 and TRBJ1-1; no clear D. Trimming left V 3 bases short and J 1 base short, with 6 bases between. The CDR3 contains 13 residues. In germline, CDR1 is MNHEY, CDR2 SMNVEV (reference sequence). The CDR3 DNA follows: TGTGCCAGCAGTTTGTCAGAGAACACTGAAGCTTTCTTT. It codes for CASSLSENTEAFF.

The table lists this clonotype with many counts. The rearrangement uses TRBV6-1 and TRBJ2-7, with TRBD2 identical over 10 bases. Germline V gene sequence: CDR1 MNHNS, CDR2 SASEGT. CDR3 size: 15 residues. V dropped 7 bases and J dropped 1; count of bases not matched to a gene: 7. CDR3 in amino acids: CASTWASGGSYEQYF. CDR3 nucleotide sequence: TGTGCCAGCACCTGGGCTAGCGGGGGATCCTACGAGCAGTACTTC.

Many counts were recorded for this clonotype. V is TRBV3-1 and J is TRBJ2-7; TRBD1 agrees at 9 bases. This CDR3 has 13 amino acids. From germline, CDR1 is LGHDT and CDR2 YNNKEL (reference sequence). The V gene end was trimmed by 5 bases and the J gene end by 3 bases; junction bases not matched to a gene: 2. In nucleotides, the CDR3 is TGTGCCAGCAGCGGGGGACAGGGCTACGAGCAGTACGTC. Translated: CASSGGQGYEQYV.